These 21 T cell receptor beta chains were all obtained from the same sample, sequenced in a study of blood T cells in healthy people across ages. The second PCR ran about 6 to 11 cycles with a sample-barcoded 5' primer and J-beta primers. TCRdb passed the 5' RACE reads through MiXCR, listing each CDR3 protein once. The table records hundreds of thousands of distinct CDR3 sequences, around half of them present only once. The sequenced material came from blood. All receptors come from a woman aged 60-75 years in good health.

This chain links TRBV20-1 with TRBJ1-2; D ambiguous. V lost 3 bases and J 7 bases, leaving 15 bases between the germline ends. CDR3 length: 13 amino acids. CDR1 DFQATT and CDR2 SNEGSKA come from the germline V gene (reference sequence). In DNA, the CDR3 is TGCAGTGCTAGCCCCCTAAGTCCTTGTGGCTACACCTTC. This sequence encodes CSASPLSPCGYTF.

A few counts support this clonotype. The V and J genes are TRBV7-9 and TRBJ2-4, with D maybe TRBD1 (7 bases). Germline V gene data show CDR1 as SEHNR and CDR2 as FQNEAQ (reference sequence). V lost 0 bases and J 2 bases, leaving 14 bases between the germline ends. The CDR3 is 17 residues long. Here the CDR3 reads CASSLAAGQLSKNIQYF. CDR3 in DNA: TGTGCCAGCAGCTTAGCCGCGGGACAGCTTTCCAAAAACATTCAGTACTTC.

Many counts were recorded for this clonotype. This chain links TRBV7-2 with TRBJ1-2; D gene unclear. This CDR3 comprises 14 residues. Trimming pared 3 bases from V and 4 bases from J, leaving 12 bases between. Germline CDR1 is SGHTA and CDR2 is FQGNSA. This CDR3 is CASSFDSGVYGYTF. CDR3 nucleotide sequence: TGTGCCAGCAGCTTCGATTCCGGGGTCTATGGCTACACCTTC.

The chain joins TRBV20-1 to TRBJ2-1, with D unclear. This CDR3 is 14 amino acids long. Germline assignment: CDR1 DFQATT and CDR2 SNEGSKA (reference sequence). V was trimmed by 5 bases and J by 1 base, leaving 12 bases between them. The DNA for the CDR3 is TGCAGTGCTGCCGGGTCTCGTTCCTACAATGAGCAGTTCTTC. Amino acids: CSAAGSRSYNEQFF.

The chain has TRBV29-1 and TRBJ2-1; TRBD1 aligns across 7 bases. The CDR3 covers 16 residues. V dropped 1 base and J dropped 5; count of bases not matched to a gene: 11. The V gene's germline CDR1 is SQVTM and CDR2 ANQGSEA. CDR3 loop: CSVEGGPGQQDNEQFF. As DNA, the CDR3 is TGCAGCGTTGAAGGTGGACCGGGACAGCAAGACAATGAGCAGTTCTTC.

J is TRBJ2-3 and V is TRBV11-2; D uncertain. The germline gives CDR1 SGHAT, CDR2 FQNNGV. CDR3 length: 12 residues. The germline V and J ends were trimmed by 5 bases and 4 bases, with 7 bases remaining between them. This CDR3 reads CASSRNADTQYF. In DNA form, the CDR3 reads TGTGCCAGCAGCCGGAACGCAGATACGCAGTATTTT.

The chain uses TRBV10-3 and TRBJ2-3; 10 nucleotides align to TRBD2. J was trimmed by 4 bases and V by 5 bases; bases with no gene match: 6. CDR3 size: 15 residues. Germline V gene data show CDR1 as ENHRY and CDR2 as SYGVKD. The CDR3, as DNA: TGTGCCATCAGTCATAGCGGGAGGAAGGCAGATACGCAGTATTTT. As protein: CAISHSGRKADTQYF.

Worth noting for this clonotype: One base away lies a much larger clone, so this may be a sequencing read error. V usage is TRBV10-3 and J usage is TRBJ2-7; 8 bases agree with TRBD2. Germline loops: CDR1 ENHRY, CDR2 SYGVKD. Trimming at V came to 3 bases and at J to 7 bases, leaving 11 bases not matched to a gene. CDR3 length: 15 residues. The CDR3 is CAISDSGIIGDEQYF. The CDR3 nucleotides are TGTGCCATCAGTGATAGCGGGATCATCGGGGATGAGCAGTACTTC.

Only a few counts were recorded for this clonotype. This rearrangement joins TRBV9 to TRBJ2-1; D is ambiguous. The germline CDR1 and CDR2 sequences are SGDLS and YYNGEE. The CDR3 totals 15 residues. Trimming took 3 bases from V and 4 from J, leaving 14 bases between them. The CDR3 DNA is TGTGCCAGCAGCGGCCCTTTAGGATATTACAATGAGCAGTTCTTC. This encodes CASSGPLGYYNEQFF.

The V and J genes are TRBV27 and TRBJ2-7; 9 positions match TRBD1. The CDR3 has 15 residues. Germline values: CDR1 MNHEY, CDR2 SMNVEV (reference sequence). V shed 5 bases, J shed 4 bases, and the junction held 9 bases outside the gene matches. CDR3 coding DNA: TGTGCCAGCAGTCCGGGACAGGGTCGGCGGTACGAGCAGTACTTC. Translation gives CASSPGQGRRYEQYF.

This clonotype has just a few counts. This chain uses TRBV7-9 with TRBJ1-1; the D gene is possibly TRBD1 (5 bases). The ends were cut back, 5 bases at V and 2 bases at J, with 15 bases in the middle. The germline gives CDR1 SEHNR, CDR2 FQNEAQ (reference sequence). CDR3 length equals 15 residues. The CDR3 sequence is CASSVQRGGNTEAFF. CDR3 DNA: TGTGCCAGCAGCGTCCAGAGGGGCGGAAACACTGAAGCTTTCTTT.

This rearrangement joins TRBV6-5 to TRBJ1-6; no clear D. From germline, CDR1 is MNHEY and CDR2 SVGAGI. Trimming shortened V by 6 bases and J by 1 base, and 10 bases separated the two germline ends. The CDR3 is 15 amino acids. CDR3 DNA sequence: TGTGCCAGCAGACCCGGAACTTCCTATAATTCACCCCTCCACTTT. Translating gives CASRPGTSYNSPLHF.

This clonotype occurred a few times. This rearrangement joins TRBV7-2 to TRBJ2-6; D not resolved. Trimming removed 8 bases from V and 0 bases from J, with 5 bases in between. The germline CDR1 and CDR2 sequences are SGHTA and FQGNSA. CDR3 length: 13 amino acids. The CDR3 nucleotides read TGTGCCAGCGCATTCTCTGGGGCCAACGTCCTGACTTTC. Amino acid sequence: CASAFSGANVLTF. Looking up the rest from reference TRBV7-2 and TRBJ2-6 gives the full variable domain: GAGVSQSPSNKVTEKGKDVELRCDPISGHTALYWYRQSLGQGLEFLIYFQGNSAPDKSGLPSDRFSAERTGGSVSTLTIQRTQQEDSAVYLCASAFSGANVLTFGAGSRLTVL.

The J gene is TRBJ2-1, the V gene TRBV7-2; no firm D call. The J call may be wrong; the DNA end is better matched by TRBJ2-7. CDR1 is SGHTA, CDR2 FQGNSA, per germline. The CDR3 has 14 residues. For the CDR3, the DNA is TGTGCCAGCAGCTCGGCTAAATCCTACAATGAGCAGTACTTC. Encoded protein: CASSSAKSYNEQYF.

The DNA for the CDR3 is TGTGCCTGGAGTGTACTAATGGATCAGCTGCAGTTCTTC. This codes for CAWSVLMDQLQFF. The chain uses TRBV30 and TRBJ2-1; D unclear. CDR1 and CDR2 from the germline V gene are GTSNPN and SVGIG (reference sequence). Trimming took 0 bases from V and 12 from J, leaving 15 bases between them. The CDR3 totals 13 residues. The full variable domain, completed using reference TRBV30 and TRBJ2-1, is SQTIHQWPATLVQPVGSPLSLECTVEGTSNPNLYWYRQAAGRGLQLLFYSVGIGQISSEVPQNLSASRPQDRQFILSSKKLLLSDSGFYLCAWSVLMDQLQFFGPGTRLTVL.

This clonotype appeared a few times. A read error may account for a junction end that differs from germline. CDR3 amino acids: CGVNSGSGEQFF. CDR3 nucleotides: TGTGGGGTTAATAGCGGGAGTGGTGAGCAGTTCTTC. The gene calls are TRBV29-1 and TRBJ2-1, with 9 bases aligning to TRBD2. This CDR3 is built from 12 residues. Looked up from germline, CDR1 is SQVTM and CDR2 is ANQGSEA.

This clonotype was seen a few times. The chain uses TRBV11-2 and TRBJ1-1, with D perhaps matching TRBD1 (5 bases). Germline V gene data show CDR1 as SGHAT and CDR2 as FQNNGV. V shed 5 bases and J shed 6 bases, with 16 bases lying between them. The length of the CDR3 is 14 residues. The CDR3 coding sequence is TGTGCCAGCAGCCGCCGGGACCGAGGGGCTGAAGCTTTCTTT. Its protein is CASSRRDRGAEAFF.

A remark on this clonotype: A read error may be the cause here, since a much bigger clone is one base away. The chain couples TRBV20-1 to TRBJ2-3; unclear D gene. V gave up 0 bases and J gave up 5 bases, with 18 bases separating them. The CDR3 runs to 16 residues. The germline CDR1 and CDR2 sequences are DFQATT and SNEGSKA (reference sequence). The CDR3: CSARDPGVSGIDTQYF. Here the CDR3 DNA reads TGCAGTGCTAGAGATCCAGGAGTCTCAGGCATAGATACGCAGTATTTT.

About this clonotype itself: The junction and the germline gene differ at one end; a read error may be behind it. V is TRBV7-9 and J is TRBJ1-1; D uncertain. There are 13 residues in the CDR3. Per the germline V gene, CDR1 is SEHNR and CDR2 is FQNEAQ (reference sequence). CDR3: CAGSLQVNTEAFF. DNA for the CDR3: TGTGCCGGCAGCCTCCAGGTGAACACTGAAGCTTTCTTT.

This chain connects TRBV29-1 to TRBJ2-1, with D perhaps matching TRBD1 or TRBD2 (5 bases each). The length of the CDR3 is 13 residues. Trimming left V 3 bases short and J 6 bases short, with 12 bases between. Germline CDR1 SQVTM, CDR2 ANQGSEA. As DNA, the CDR3 is TGCAGCGTTGAGGGACGGCGACCCAATGAGCAGTTCTTC. Its translation: CSVEGRRPNEQFF.

For the CDR3, the DNA is TGTGCCAGCAGTCGCGGACTAGACAAAAACATTCAGTACTTC. It yields the protein CASSRGLDKNIQYF. This chain connects TRBV6-2 or TRBV6-3 to TRBJ2-4, with TRBD2 matching 7 bases. CDR3 size: 14 residues. CDR1 is MNHEY, CDR2 SVGEGT, per germline. V shed 5 bases, J shed 3 bases, and the junction held 4 bases outside the gene matches.